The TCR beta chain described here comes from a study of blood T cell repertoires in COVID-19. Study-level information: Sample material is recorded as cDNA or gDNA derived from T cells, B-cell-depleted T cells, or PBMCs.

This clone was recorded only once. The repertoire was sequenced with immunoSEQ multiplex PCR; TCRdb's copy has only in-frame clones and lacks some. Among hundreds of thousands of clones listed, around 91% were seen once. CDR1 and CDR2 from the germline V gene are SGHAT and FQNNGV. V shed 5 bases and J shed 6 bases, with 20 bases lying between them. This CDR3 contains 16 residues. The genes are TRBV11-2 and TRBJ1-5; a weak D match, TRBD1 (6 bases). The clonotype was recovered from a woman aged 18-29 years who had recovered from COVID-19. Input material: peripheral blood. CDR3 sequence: CASSHNNRKGGQPQHF. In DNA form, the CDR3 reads TGTGCCAGCAGCCATAATAACAGGAAAGGGGGTCAGCCCCAGCATTTT. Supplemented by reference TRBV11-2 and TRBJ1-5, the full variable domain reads EAGVAQSPRYKIIEKRQSVAFWCNPISGHATLYWYQQILGQGPKLLIQFQNNGVVDDSQLPKDRFSAERLKGVDSTLKIQPAKLEDSAVYLCASSHNNRKGGQPQHFGDGTRLSIL.